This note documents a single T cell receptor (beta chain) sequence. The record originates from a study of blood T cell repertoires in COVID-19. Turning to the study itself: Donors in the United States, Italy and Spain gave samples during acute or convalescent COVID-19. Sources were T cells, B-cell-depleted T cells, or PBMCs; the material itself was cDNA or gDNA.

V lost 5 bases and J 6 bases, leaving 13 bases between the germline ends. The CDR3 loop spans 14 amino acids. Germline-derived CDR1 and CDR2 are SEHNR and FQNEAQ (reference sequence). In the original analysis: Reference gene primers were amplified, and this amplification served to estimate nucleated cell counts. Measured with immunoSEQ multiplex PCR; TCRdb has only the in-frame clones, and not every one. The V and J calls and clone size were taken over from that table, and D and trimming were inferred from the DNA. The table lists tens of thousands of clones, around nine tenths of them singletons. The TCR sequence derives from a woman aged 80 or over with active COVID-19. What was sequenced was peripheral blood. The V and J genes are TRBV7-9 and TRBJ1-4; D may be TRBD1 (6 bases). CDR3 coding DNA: TGTGCCAGCAGCCTTGGGGGGGCTGATGAAAAACTGTTTTTT. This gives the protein CASSLGGADEKLFF. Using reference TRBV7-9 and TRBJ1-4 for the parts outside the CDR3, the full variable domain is DTGVSQNPRHKITKRGQNVTFRCDPISEHNRLYWYRQTLGQGPEFLTYFQNEAQLEKSRLLSDRFSAERPKGSFSTLEIQRTEQGDSAMYLCASSLGGADEKLFFGSGTQLSVL.